This record looks at one TCR beta chain sequence and its context. Its antigen is as yet unknown. Relative to the germline gene, one junction end is altered; a read error may explain this. Only Caucasian adults living in Nashville, Tennessee served as donors. This sample stems from a study of shared clonotypes between healthy human individuals. Study results and caveats: An anticipated effect of sequencing depth on clonotype sharing among donors was recognized. Between a handful of donors, naive CD4 clonotypes were shared at a level of about 5%. The study sampled only blood, and tissue repertoires likely differ.

Assay: immunoSEQ multiplex PCR; the TCRdb copy retains only in-frame clones and omits some. The repertoire holds fewer than 2.5 million clones, with roughly 93% as singletons. Germline assignment: CDR1 SGHKS and CDR2 YYEKEE (reference sequence). This CDR3 contains 14 residues. The chain uses TRBV5-5 and TRBJ1-1; D is ambiguous. What was sequenced was naive CD4+ T cells from PBMCs. Subset noted: CD45RA+ positively selected. This TCR was sampled from a man aged 18 to 30 in good health. Some clones in this sample may be carry-over from other donors' samples. Here the CDR3 reads CASSVVFWNAEAFF. The CDR3 region has the DNA TGTGCCAGCAGCGTCGTCTTCTGGAACGCTGAAGCTTTCTTT.